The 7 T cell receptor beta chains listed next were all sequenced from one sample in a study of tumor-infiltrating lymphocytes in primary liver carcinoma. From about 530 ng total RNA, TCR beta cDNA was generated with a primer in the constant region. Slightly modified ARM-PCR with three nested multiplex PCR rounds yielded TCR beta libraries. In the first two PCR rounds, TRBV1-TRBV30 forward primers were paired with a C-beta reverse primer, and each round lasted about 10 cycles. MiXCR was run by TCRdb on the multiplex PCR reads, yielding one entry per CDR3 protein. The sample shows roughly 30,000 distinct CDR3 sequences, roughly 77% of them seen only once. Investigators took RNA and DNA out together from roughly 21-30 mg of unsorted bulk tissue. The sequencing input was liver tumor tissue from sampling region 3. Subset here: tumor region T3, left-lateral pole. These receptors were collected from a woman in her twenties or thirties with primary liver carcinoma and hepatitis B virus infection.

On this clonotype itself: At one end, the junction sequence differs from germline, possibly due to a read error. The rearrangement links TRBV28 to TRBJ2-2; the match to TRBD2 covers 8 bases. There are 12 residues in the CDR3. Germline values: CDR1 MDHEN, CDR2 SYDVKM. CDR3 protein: CASSPFSGEVFF. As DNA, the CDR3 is TGTGCCAGCAGCCCTTTTAGCGGGGAGGTGTTTTTT.

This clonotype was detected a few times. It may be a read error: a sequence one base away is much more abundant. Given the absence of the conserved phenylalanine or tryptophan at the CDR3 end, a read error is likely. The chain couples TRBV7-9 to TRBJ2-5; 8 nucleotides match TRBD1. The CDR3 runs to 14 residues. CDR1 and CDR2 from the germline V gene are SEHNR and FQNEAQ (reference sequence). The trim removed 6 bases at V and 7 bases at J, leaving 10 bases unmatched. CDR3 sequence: CASRDTGGLWTQYL. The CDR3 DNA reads TGTGCCAGCAGAGATACAGGGGGGCTTTGGACCCAGTACCTC.

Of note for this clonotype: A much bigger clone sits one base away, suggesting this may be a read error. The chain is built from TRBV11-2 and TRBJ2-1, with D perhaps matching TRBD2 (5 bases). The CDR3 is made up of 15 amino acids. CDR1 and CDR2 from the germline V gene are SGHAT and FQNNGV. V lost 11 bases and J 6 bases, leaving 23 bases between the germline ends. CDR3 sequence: CAGSLPGLWGNEQFF. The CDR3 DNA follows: TGTGCCGGTAGCTTGCCGGGATTATGGGGCAATGAGCAGTTCTTC.

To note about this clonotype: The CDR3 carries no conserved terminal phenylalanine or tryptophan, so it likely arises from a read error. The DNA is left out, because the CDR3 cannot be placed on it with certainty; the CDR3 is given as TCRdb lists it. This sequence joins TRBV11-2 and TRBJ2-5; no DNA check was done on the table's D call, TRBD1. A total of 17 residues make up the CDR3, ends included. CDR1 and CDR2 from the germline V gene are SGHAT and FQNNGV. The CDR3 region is CASSPPRQGVGKETPYS.

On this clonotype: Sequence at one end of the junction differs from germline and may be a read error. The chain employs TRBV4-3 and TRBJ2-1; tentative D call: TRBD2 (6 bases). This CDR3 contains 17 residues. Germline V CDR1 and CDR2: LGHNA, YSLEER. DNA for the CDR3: TGCACCAGCAGCCCGAATGGCGGGATAGCGAGAGGAAGTGAGCAGTTCTTC. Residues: CTSSPNGGIARGSEQFF.

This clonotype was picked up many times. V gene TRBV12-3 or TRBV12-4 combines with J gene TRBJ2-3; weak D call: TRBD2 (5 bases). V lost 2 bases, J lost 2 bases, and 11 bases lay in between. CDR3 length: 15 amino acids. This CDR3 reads CASSLRAGNTDTQYF. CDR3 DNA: TGTGCCAGCAGTTTACGGGCGGGCAACACAGATACGCAGTATTTT.

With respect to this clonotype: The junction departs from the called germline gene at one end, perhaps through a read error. The CDR3, as DNA: TGTGCCAGCAGCGTAGACGGGGCTTGGGGCACTGAAGCCTTCTTT. It is translated as CASSVDGAWGTEAFF. The chain links TRBV9 to TRBJ1-1; D perhaps matches TRBD1 (5 bases). The CDR3 contains 15 residues. Germline V gives CDR1 SGDLS, CDR2 YYNGEE.